This T cell receptor (beta chain) was sequenced for a study of T cells expressing NK-cell markers. In the case of this clonotype: The target antigen is unknown.

Whole-study findings and limits: Whether expanded NKG2C-expressing T cell clones recognize HCMV is unknown. These clonotypes, the leaders elsewhere, also led the CD3+CD56-NKG2C+ fraction in a handful of donors. Among CD8+ T cells from several donors, dominant NKG2C+ clonotypes accounted for about 1.0-7.0%.

What made the TCR beta cDNA was 5'RACE template switching with UMIs. TCRdb reprocessed the 5' RACE reads, with one entry per CDR3 protein and no DNA. This table lists roughly 430,000 distinct CDR3 sequences. Sequenced input: blood T cells: a sorted CD56 or NKG2C T cell subset, CD4+ or CD8+ T cells, or bulk PBMC T cells (not recorded which). The sequence was collected from a woman aged 18 to 75 in good health.

Here the CDR3 reads CASSQDRKKETQYF. The V gene is TRBV4-3, the J gene TRBJ2-5. Germline V gene lookup returns CDR1 LGHNA and CDR2 YSLEER. The CDR3 is 14 residues long.